The source of this T cell receptor (beta chain) is a study of human T cells and chemical hapten exposure (dated by TCRdb to the early 2020s). In the study overall: For sensitization, 2% DPC in acetone was applied to a roughly 2 cm by roughly 2 cm area of upper inner arm skin. This study followed changes in the peripheral blood TCR repertoire in vivo during primary and secondary sensitization of alopecia patients to the hapten diphenylcyclopropenone (DPC). Most of the patients in the cohort were female, and the cohort covered alopecia areata with under or over 50% scalp involvement, alopecia totalis and alopecia universalis. Throughout the study period of around 24 weeks, patients also received therapeutic DPC doses to the scalp every week. Libraries were combined into a pool for sequencing, and differences in TCR yield between samples came mainly from small differences in library volumes within the pool. Patch testing was done on the upper back using Finn chambers containing 0.01% DPC, and results were scored after 6 days according to International Contact Dermatitis Research Group standards. Twenty-nine alopecia patients gave blood for TCR sequencing at one to four time points (pre-sensitization, 2, 6 and 24 weeks). Blood samples were taken from patients before sensitization (week 0) and then at 2, 6 and about 24 weeks after DPC sensitization. The full study reports these points: DPC sensitization did not change how many TCRs were above 1 in 1000 frequency, and no evidence was found of alterations in global repertoire structure. The number of PT1 expanded TCRs positively correlated with patch test score, significant at thresholds 8, 16 and 32 but not 4. Expanded TCRs formed significantly more large CDR3 similarity clusters than pre-sensitization or healthy control sets, consistent with antigen-driven responses. After repeated subsampling, changes were observed in the strength of the expansion versus patch-test correlation and in the threshold at which the correlation became significant. Because all patients had alopecia, a presumed autoimmune disease, the immune response of the patients might differ from that of healthy individuals.

Preparation of the library involved RACE. The sample was run on a NextSeq 500. Library preparation attached unique molecular identifiers to individual cDNA molecules for quantitative, reproducible TCR counting. Each blood RNA sample was used to sequence both TCR alpha and TCR beta chains. Per the authors' processing: A median of around 100,000 TCRs per sample was observed, with a range of 23,224 to 690,600. The Decombinator software suite was used to annotate the V, J and CDR3 of the TCR reads. To make PS versus PT1 abundance plots, every sample was subsampled to the same number of TCRs (28,000). Expanded TCRs were defined as absent before sensitization and observed at least eight times at the 2-week time point. TCRdb passed the public sequencing reads through fastp at Q25 and MiXCR, retaining productive beta sequences. Each CDR3 protein gets just one entry, which takes the most common genes and DNA from the rows behind it. TCRdb's processing, not the authors' own work, is the source of the V and J calls. This sample gives approximately 89,000 distinct CDR3 sequences in total; about 9.4% of them show up just once. The ten largest clones capture over 2% of the sample.

The intended sense of this specimen's time point label: patch test 2, 6 weeks after DPC sensitization. The treatment or condition label corresponds to: therapeutic diphenylcyclopropenone sensitization with weekly scalp DPC. At every patch-test visit, the blood draw took place before the patch test was put on. To be eligible, patients had to be aged 18 to 70, diagnosed with alopecia and judged suitable for DPC therapy, while pregnant patients were excluded. Unfractionated whole blood was collected in Tempus Blood RNA tubes, and total RNA was extracted from that blood. On this clonotype itself: Its target antigen remains unknown. Base qualities are missing; no much larger clone stands one base away.

From the germline V gene, CDR1 is SQVTM and CDR2 is ANQGSEA. Its CDR3 holds 12 amino acids, cysteine through phenylalanine. The entry retains the CDR3 DNA only, 36 bases that are in frame from base 1. V gives up 4 bases and J gives up 5 bases, and the segment between their germline ends measures 10 bases. The sample was whole blood, taken in connection with sensitization to the hapten diphenylcyclopropenone (DPC). The sequence was collected from a woman in her twenties or thirties with alopecia areata. Some clones in this sample may be carry-over from other donors' samples. The rearrangement combines TRBV29-1 with TRBJ2-3; a tentative D match to TRBD2 spans 5 bases. This receptor has the CDR3 CSVVLGRDTQYF. Here is the DNA: TGCAGCGTTGTACTAGGCCGAGATACGCAGTATTTT.